The T cell receptor (beta chain) described here comes from a study of blood T cells in healthy people across ages. It was with a sample-barcoded 5' primer and a J-beta primer mix that a second PCR of roughly 6 to 11 cycles was run. From the 5' RACE reads, TCRdb called clonotypes with MiXCR, one entry per CDR3 protein. The profile shows roughly 800,000 distinct CDR3 sequences, 55% to 70% of them singletons. Per germline, CDR1 MNHEY and CDR2 SVGAGI. The CDR3 is 18 amino acids. J gave up 2 bases and V 2 bases, and 10 bases lay outside the gene matches. The chain joins TRBV6-5 to TRBJ2-3, with 10 bases that match TRBD2. Input material: blood. The receptor comes from a man aged 25 to 40 in good health. The DNA of the CDR3 is TGTGCCAGCAGTTACGTCCCACCGCTAGCGGGGGACACAGATACGCAGTATTTT. Translation gives CASSYVPPLAGDTDTQYF.